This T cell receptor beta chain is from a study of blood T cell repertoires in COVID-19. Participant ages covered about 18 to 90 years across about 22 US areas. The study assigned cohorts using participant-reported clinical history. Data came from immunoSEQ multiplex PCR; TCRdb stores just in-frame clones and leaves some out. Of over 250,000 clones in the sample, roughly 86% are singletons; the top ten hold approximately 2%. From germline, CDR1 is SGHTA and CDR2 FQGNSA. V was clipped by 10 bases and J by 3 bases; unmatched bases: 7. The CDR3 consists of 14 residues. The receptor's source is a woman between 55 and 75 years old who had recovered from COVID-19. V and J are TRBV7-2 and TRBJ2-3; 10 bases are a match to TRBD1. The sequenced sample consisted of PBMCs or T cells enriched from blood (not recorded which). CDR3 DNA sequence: TGTGCCACGGGGGACAGGGGAAAGACAGATACGCAGTATTTT. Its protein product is CATGDRGKTDTQYF.